These 13 T cell receptor beta chains share one sample of origin, sequenced in a study of T-cell memory formation after mild COVID-19. TCRdb passed the 5' RACE reads through MiXCR, listing each CDR3 protein once. The table includes roughly 410,000 distinct CDR3 sequences, 20% to 25% detected once. Sequencing used PBMCs or a T cell subset sorted from them (not recorded which). The receptors were sampled from an adult woman who had mild COVID-19 (a few samples of this study predate the infection). Cell type and time point are not known.

This clonotype has only a few counts. The V gene is TRBV25-1, the J gene TRBJ1-5; no clear D. The CDR3 is made up of 12 amino acids. V lost 5 bases to trimming and J lost 9 bases, with 11 bases between them. Germline V gives CDR1 MGHDK, CDR2 SYGVNS. The CDR3 DNA is TGTGCCAGCAGTATGGAAGGGAGGCCCCAGCATTTT. This codes for CASSMEGRPQHF.

V usage is TRBV12-3 or TRBV12-4 and J usage is TRBJ1-2; 7 bases match TRBD1. The CDR3 sequence is 13 residues long. Losses at the gene ends were 8 bases for V and 3 bases for J; bases not matched to a gene: 6. CDR3 sequence (DNA): TGTGCCAGCGGAATCGGGACAGACTATGGCTACACCTTC. This encodes CASGIGTDYGYTF.

The chain has TRBV11-3 and TRBJ2-5; 7 bases agree with TRBD1. The CDR3 is 11 amino acids. The germline V gene encodes CDR1 SGHNT and CDR2 YENEEA. Trimming removed 5 bases from V and 10 bases from J; junction bases left unmatched: 4. The CDR3 DNA follows: TGTGCCAGCAGCCAAGACAGGGACCAGTACTTC. This encodes CASSQDRDQYF. Looking up the rest from reference TRBV11-3 and TRBJ2-5 gives the full variable domain: EAGVVQSPRYKIIEKKQPVAFWCNPISGHNTLYWYLQNLGQGPELLIRYENEEAVDDSQLPKDRFSAERLKGVDSTLKIQPAELGDSAVYLCASSQDRDQYFGPGTRLLVL.

A few counts support this clonotype. The chain links TRBV4-2 to TRBJ1-2; TRBD1 matches 9 bases. V lost 4 bases and J lost 2; bases outside the gene matches: 5. CDR1 and CDR2 from the germline V gene are LGHNA and YNFKEQ. The CDR3 is 15 residues long. Here the CDR3 reads CASSPGDRANYGYTF. For the CDR3, the DNA is TGTGCCAGCAGCCCCGGGGACAGGGCGAACTATGGCTACACCTTC.

This rearrangement joins TRBV21-1 to TRBJ2-7; TRBD1 is the table's D call and was not checked against the DNA. TRBV21-1 is flagged as a pseudogene. The CDR3 contains 14 residues. CDR3 bases: TGTGCCAGCACAGAGGGGGGCCTCTCCTACGAGCAGTACTTC. It codes for CASTEGGLSYEQYF.

The rearrangement links TRBV4-1 to TRBJ1-2; D perhaps matches TRBD1 (5 bases). V was cut by 3 bases and J by 3 bases, with 17 bases left in between. Germline V gives CDR1 MGHRA, CDR2 YSYEKL. There are 16 residues in the CDR3. The CDR3 here is CASSQRWDGEHYGYTF. The DNA of the CDR3 is TGCGCCAGCAGCCAGCGATGGGACGGGGAACACTATGGCTACACCTTC.

The chain links TRBV7-7 to TRBJ1-1; weak D call: TRBD1 (6 bases). Trimming shortened V by 2 bases and J by 5 bases, and 9 bases separated the two germline ends. CDR3 size: 13 residues. Germline V lookup: CDR1 SSHAT, CDR2 FNYEAQ (reference sequence). The CDR3 sequence: CASSLKQGTEAFF. CDR3 DNA sequence: TGTGCCAGCAGCTTAAAACAGGGAACTGAAGCTTTCTTT.

The CDR3 DNA follows: TGCGCCAGCAGCTGGATACAGGGGGCAGAAGAGACCCAGTACTTC. Protein: CASSWIQGAEETQYF. The chain joins TRBV5-1 to TRBJ2-5; 9 nucleotides match TRBD1. Germline CDR1 reads SGHRS; CDR2 reads YFSETQ. The CDR3 is 15 residues long. J was trimmed by 3 bases and V by 3 bases; bases with no gene match: 6.

V gene TRBV15 combines with J gene TRBJ1-1; D is uncertain. CDR1 LNHNV and CDR2 YYDKDF come from the germline V gene (reference sequence). CDR3 length: 14 residues. V was trimmed by 1 base and J by 4 bases, leaving 10 bases between them. The CDR3 sequence: CATSRVNSVTEAFF. The CDR3 DNA reads TGTGCCACCAGCAGAGTAAATTCGGTCACTGAAGCTTTCTTT.

The gene calls are TRBV6-6 and TRBJ1-3; D remains unclear. Trimming removed 6 bases from V and 4 bases from J, with 13 bases in between. The germline CDR1 and CDR2 sequences are MNHNY and SVGAGI (reference sequence). This CDR3 has 14 residues. The CDR3 loop is CASRRGDKGNTIYF. The CDR3 DNA sequence: TGTGCCAGCAGAAGAGGCGACAAAGGAAACACCATATATTTT.

This clonotype was seen more than once but under ten times. The rearrangement joins TRBV7-6 to TRBJ2-5, with 11 positions matching TRBD2. The germline CDR1 and CDR2 sequences are SGHVS and FNYEAQ. This CDR3 contains 15 residues. V was pared by 5 bases and J by 4 bases, with 6 bases of the junction left unmatched. The CDR3 sequence: CASSTRLAGTETQYF. The DNA of the CDR3 is TGTGCCAGCAGCACACGACTAGCGGGAACAGAGACCCAGTACTTC. Together with reference TRBV7-6 and TRBJ2-5, the CDR3 gives the full variable domain: GAGVSQSPRYKVTKRGQDVALRCDPISGHVSLYWYRQALGQGPEFLTYFNYEAQQDKSGLPNDRFSAERPEGSISTLTIQRTEQRDSAMYRCASSTRLAGTETQYFGPGTRLLVL.

The rearrangement links TRBV6-7 to TRBJ2-4; D gene unclear. TRBV6-7 is annotated as an ORF whose role is uncertain. The V gene lost 2 bases and the J gene lost 2 bases, with 4 bases spanning the gap. CDR3 length: 13 residues. The CDR3 reads CASSYRSKNIQYF. DNA of the CDR3: TGTGCCAGCAGTTACAGGTCCAAAAACATTCAGTACTTC.

This clonotype was detected only a few times. The gene calls are TRBV20-1 and TRBJ1-3; D might be TRBD1 (5 bases). Per the germline V gene, CDR1 is DFQATT and CDR2 is SNEGSKA (reference sequence). V lost 1 base to trimming and J lost 1 base, with 11 bases between them. This CDR3 comprises 15 residues. CDR3 amino acids: CSARAPGGSGNTIYF. Here the CDR3 DNA reads TGCAGTGCTAGAGCTCCGGGGGGTTCTGGAAACACCATATATTTT.